Listed below are T cell receptor beta chains from one sample, sequenced in a study of blood T cell repertoires in COVID-19. Generated by immunoSEQ multiplex PCR, the TCRdb table keeps only in-frame clones and is missing some. Among about 240,000 clones listed, 80% to 90% were seen once. The sequencing sample was made of peripheral blood. Receptors originate from a woman of 80 years or more with COVID-19, enrolled during active disease. Both conserved end residues are part of each CDR3. The D gene is left open where the match is weak. Clone size appears in some rows only: once, few, many, or a class for an expanded clone.

len,abundance,j_gene,d_gene,v_gene,CDR3aa,CDR3nt
13,.,TRBJ2-7,TRBD2,TRBV12-3/TRBV12-4,CASSLASGYEQYF,TGTGCCAGCAGTTTGGCTAGCGGCTACGAGCAGTACTTC
14,.,TRBJ2-2,TRBD2,TRBV9,CASSPGTSPGELFF,TGTGCCAGCAGCCCCGGGACTAGTCCCGGGGAGCTGTTTTTT
16,.,TRBJ1-2,.,TRBV6-4,CASSDSNAAGARGYTF,TGTGCCAGCAGTGACTCAAACGCGGCGGGGGCTCGGGGCTACACCTTC
13,few,TRBJ1-2,.,TRBV4-1,CASSIGLNYGYTF,TGCGCCAGCAGCATCGGACTGAACTATGGCTACACCTTC
11,.,TRBJ1-1,.,TRBV25-1,CATQQLTEAFF,TGTGCCACCCAACAATTGACTGAAGCTTTCTTT
14,.,TRBJ1-4,.,TRBV18,CASSPIGAWEKLFF,TGTGCCAGCTCACCAATAGGGGCATGGGAAAAACTGTTTTTT
13,.,TRBJ2-1,TRBD1,TRBV5-1,CASSLAWGQEQFF,TGCGCCAGCAGCTTGGCCTGGGGACAGGAGCAGTTCTTC
15,.,TRBJ2-7,.,TRBV5-1,CASSLVNEQGYEQYF,TGCGCCAGCAGCTTGGTAAACGAACAGGGCTACGAGCAGTACTTC
13,.,TRBJ1-1,.,TRBV5-5,CASSFSQNTEAFF,TGTGCCAGCAGCTTTTCCCAGAACACTGAAGCTTTCTTT
15,few,TRBJ1-2,TRBD1,TRBV15,CATSREGTGQGGYTF,TGTGCCACCAGCAGAGAAGGGACAGGGCAGGGTGGCTACACCTTC
16,.,TRBJ2-7,.,TRBV2,CASSYCAVRHSYEQYF,TGTGCTAGCAGTTACTGTGCTGTCAGGCACTCCTACGAGCAGTACTTC
12,.,TRBJ2-5,.,TRBV20-1,CSASQNVRSQYF,TGCAGTGCTAGTCAAAACGTGAGGTCCCAGTACTTC
15,.,TRBJ1-1,.,TRBV11-2,CASSLPGGWNTEAFF,TGTGCCAGCAGCTTACCCGGGGGTTGGAACACTGAAGCTTTCTTT
15,.,TRBJ1-5,.,TRBV7-2,CASSFQGFSNQPQHF,TGTGCCAGCAGCTTTCAGGGATTTAGCAATCAGCCCCAGCATTTT
14,.,TRBJ2-5,.,TRBV5-1,CASSLGGTAETQYF,TGCGCCAGCAGCCTGGGGGGGACAGCGGAGACCCAGTACTTC
14,.,TRBJ1-1,TRBD1,TRBV15,CATSRDRGLGEAFF,TGTGCCACCAGCAGGGACAGGGGGCTCGGTGAAGCTTTCTTT
14,.,TRBJ1-2,.,TRBV28,CASIPGRAAAGYTF,TGTGCCAGCATCCCGGGCAGGGCGGCAGCTGGCTACACCTTC
15,.,TRBJ1-5,TRBD1,TRBV19,CATSKGAVPNQPQHF,TGTGCCACCTCGAAGGGGGCCGTCCCAAATCAGCCCCAGCATTTT